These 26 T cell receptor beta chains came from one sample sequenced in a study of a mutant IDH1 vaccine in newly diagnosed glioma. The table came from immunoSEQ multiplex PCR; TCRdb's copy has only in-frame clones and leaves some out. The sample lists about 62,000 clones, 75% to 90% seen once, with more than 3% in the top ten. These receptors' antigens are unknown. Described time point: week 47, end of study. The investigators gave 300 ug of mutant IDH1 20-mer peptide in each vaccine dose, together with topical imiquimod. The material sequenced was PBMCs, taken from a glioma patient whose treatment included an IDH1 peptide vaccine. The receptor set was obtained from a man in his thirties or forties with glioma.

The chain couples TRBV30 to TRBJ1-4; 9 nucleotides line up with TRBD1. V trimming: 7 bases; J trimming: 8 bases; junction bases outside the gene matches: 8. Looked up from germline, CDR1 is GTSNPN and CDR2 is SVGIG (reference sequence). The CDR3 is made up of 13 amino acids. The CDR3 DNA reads TGTGCCTACCCGACAGGGGGGGGCGAAAAACTGTTTTTT. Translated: CAYPTGGGEKLFF.

CDR3 DNA sequence: TGCGCCAGCAGCTTGGTGCAGGGTGAAGAGACCCAGTACTTC. Protein: CASSLVQGEETQYF. The V and J genes are TRBV5-1 and TRBJ2-5, with D perhaps TRBD1 (5 bases). V was trimmed by 0 bases and J by 3 bases, leaving 9 bases between them. The CDR3 runs 14 residues. Per germline, CDR1 SGHRS and CDR2 YFSETQ.

Here the CDR3 reads CATTGGWDQPQHF. The CDR3 nucleotides are TGTGCCACCACGGGGGGGTGGGATCAGCCCCAGCATTTT. The J gene is TRBJ1-5, the V gene TRBV10-3; D perhaps matches TRBD1 (5 bases). There are 13 residues in the CDR3. Germline CDR1 reads ENHRY; CDR2 reads SYGVKD. Trimming removed 10 bases at V and 5 bases at J, with 15 bases between.

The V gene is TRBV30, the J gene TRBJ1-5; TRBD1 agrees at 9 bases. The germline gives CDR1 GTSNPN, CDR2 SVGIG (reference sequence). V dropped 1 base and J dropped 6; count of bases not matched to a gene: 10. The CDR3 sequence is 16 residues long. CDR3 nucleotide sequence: TGTGCCTGGAGTGCCTTTCCGGGACAGGGAGGTCAGCCCCAGCATTTT. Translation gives CAWSAFPGQGGQPQHF.

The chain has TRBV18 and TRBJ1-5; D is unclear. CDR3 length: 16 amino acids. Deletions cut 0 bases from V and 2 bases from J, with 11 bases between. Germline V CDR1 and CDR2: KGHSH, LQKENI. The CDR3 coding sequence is TGTGCCAGCTCACCACCGGGCGGGGTTGGCAATCAGCCCCAGCATTTT. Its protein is CASSPPGGVGNQPQHF.

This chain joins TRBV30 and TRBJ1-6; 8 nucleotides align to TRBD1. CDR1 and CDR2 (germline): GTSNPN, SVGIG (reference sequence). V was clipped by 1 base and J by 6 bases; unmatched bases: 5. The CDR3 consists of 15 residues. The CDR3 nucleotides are TGTGCCTGGAGTGCCCAGGGGGCGAGTAATTCACCCCTCCACTTT. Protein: CAWSAQGASNSPLHF.

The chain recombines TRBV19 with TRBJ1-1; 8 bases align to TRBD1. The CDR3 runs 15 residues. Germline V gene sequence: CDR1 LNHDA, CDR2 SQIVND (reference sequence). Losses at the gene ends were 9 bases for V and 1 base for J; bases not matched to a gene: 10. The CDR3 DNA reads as TGTGCCAGCCGTACGACAGGGGTCGAGAACACTGAAGCTTTCTTT. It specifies CASRTTGVENTEAFF.

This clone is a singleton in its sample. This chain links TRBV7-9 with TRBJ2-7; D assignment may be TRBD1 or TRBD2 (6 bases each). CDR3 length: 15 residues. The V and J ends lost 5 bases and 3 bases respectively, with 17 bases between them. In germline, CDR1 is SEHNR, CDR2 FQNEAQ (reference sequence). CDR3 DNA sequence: TGTGCCAGCAGCCAGGACGGGGGCGTTAGCTACGAGCAGTACTTC. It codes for CASSQDGGVSYEQYF.

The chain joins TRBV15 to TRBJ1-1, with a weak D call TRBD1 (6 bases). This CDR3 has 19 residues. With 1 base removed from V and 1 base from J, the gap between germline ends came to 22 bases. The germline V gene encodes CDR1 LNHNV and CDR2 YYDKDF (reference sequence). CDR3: CATSRGDLLAGAANTEAFF. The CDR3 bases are TGTGCCACCAGCAGAGGGGATTTGTTGGCAGGGGCCGCGAACACTGAAGCTTTCTTT.

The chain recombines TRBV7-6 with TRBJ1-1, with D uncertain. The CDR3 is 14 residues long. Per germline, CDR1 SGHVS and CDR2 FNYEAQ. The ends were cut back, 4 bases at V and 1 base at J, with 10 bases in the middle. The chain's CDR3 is CASSSERPNTEAFF. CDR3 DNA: TGTGCCAGCAGCTCGGAACGTCCGAACACTGAAGCTTTCTTT.

CDR3 loop: CAISEPPPTGVRGSGETQYF. The DNA for the CDR3 is TGTGCCATCAGTGAGCCACCCCCGACAGGGGTGAGGGGCAGTGGTGAGACCCAGTACTTC. This chain links TRBV10-3 with TRBJ2-5; 8 bases are a match to TRBD1. The CDR3 sequence is 20 residues long. Germline trimming cut 2 bases from V and 5 bases from J; bases unmatched to any gene: 22. The germline CDR1 and CDR2 sequences are ENHRY and SYGVKD.

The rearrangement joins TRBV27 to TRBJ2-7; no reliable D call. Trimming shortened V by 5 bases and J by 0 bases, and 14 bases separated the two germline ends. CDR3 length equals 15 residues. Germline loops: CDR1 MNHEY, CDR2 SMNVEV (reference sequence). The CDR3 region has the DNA TGTGCCAGCAGTCCAACCCCGAGTGGCTCCTACGAGCAGTACTTC. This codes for CASSPTPSGSYEQYF.

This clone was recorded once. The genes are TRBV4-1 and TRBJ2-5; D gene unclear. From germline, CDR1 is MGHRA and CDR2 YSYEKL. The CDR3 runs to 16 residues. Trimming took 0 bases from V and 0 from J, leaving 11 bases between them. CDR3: CASSQDFGYYQETQYF. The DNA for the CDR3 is TGCGCCAGCAGCCAAGATTTTGGCTACTACCAAGAGACCCAGTACTTC.

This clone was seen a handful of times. The CDR3 region is CASSGGLNTEAFF. CDR3 nucleotide sequence: TGTGCCAGCAGTGGGGGACTGAACACTGAAGCTTTCTTT. This chain connects TRBV25-1 to TRBJ1-1, with a weak D call TRBD1 (5 bases). V lost 4 bases to trimming and J lost 0 bases, with 6 bases between them. The CDR3 is 13 residues long. Germline V gene lookup returns CDR1 MGHDK and CDR2 SYGVNS.

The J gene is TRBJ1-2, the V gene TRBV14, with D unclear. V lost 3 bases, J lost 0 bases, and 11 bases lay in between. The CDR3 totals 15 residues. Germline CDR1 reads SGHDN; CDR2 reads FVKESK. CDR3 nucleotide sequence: TGTGCCAGCAGCCACTTGCCCAACACTAACTATGGCTACACCTTC. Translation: CASSHLPNTNYGYTF.

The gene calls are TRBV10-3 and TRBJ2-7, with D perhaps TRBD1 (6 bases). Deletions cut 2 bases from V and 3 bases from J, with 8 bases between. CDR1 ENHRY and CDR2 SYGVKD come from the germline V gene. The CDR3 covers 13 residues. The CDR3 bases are TGTGCCATCAGTGAGGGACAGAACTACGAGCAGTACTTC. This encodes CAISEGQNYEQYF.

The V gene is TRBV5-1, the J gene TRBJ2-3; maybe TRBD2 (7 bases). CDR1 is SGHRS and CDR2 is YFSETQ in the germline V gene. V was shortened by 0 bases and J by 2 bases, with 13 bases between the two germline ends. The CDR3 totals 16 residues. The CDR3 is CASSLGSAGATDTQYF. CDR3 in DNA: TGCGCCAGCAGCTTGGGGTCGGCGGGGGCCACAGATACGCAGTATTTT.

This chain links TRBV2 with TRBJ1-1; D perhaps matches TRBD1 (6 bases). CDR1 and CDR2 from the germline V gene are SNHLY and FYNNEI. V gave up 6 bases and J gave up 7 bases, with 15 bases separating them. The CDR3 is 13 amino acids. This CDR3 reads CASRSGQGSEAFF. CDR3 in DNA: TGTGCCAGCAGGTCGGGGCAGGGGAGTGAAGCTTTCTTT.

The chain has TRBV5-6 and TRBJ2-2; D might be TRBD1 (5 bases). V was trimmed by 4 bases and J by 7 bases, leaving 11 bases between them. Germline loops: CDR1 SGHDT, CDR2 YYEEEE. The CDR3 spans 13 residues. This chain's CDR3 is CASSIRVLGELFF. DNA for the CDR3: TGTGCCAGCAGCATCAGGGTTCTCGGGGAGCTGTTTTTT.

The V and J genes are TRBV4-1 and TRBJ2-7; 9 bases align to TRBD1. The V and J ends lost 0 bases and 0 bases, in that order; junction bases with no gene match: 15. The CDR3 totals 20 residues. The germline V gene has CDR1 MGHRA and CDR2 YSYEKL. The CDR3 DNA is TGCGCCAGCAGCCAAGATACCGGGACAGGGACGATATTAAGCTCCTACGAGCAGTACTTC. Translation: CASSQDTGTGTILSSYEQYF.

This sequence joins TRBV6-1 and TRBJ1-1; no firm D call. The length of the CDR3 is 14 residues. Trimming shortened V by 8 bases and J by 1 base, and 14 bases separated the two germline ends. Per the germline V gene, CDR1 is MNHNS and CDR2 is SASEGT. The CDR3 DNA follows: TGTGCCAGCCGATATGCGTCAGAGAACACTGAAGCTTTCTTT. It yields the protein CASRYASENTEAFF.

This chain's CDR3 is CASSPGAFDTQYF. CDR3 in DNA: TGTGCCAGCTCACCAGGGGCATTTGATACGCAGTATTTT. The chain combines TRBV18 with TRBJ2-3; maybe TRBD1 (5 bases). Trimming pared 2 bases from V and 6 bases from J, leaving 9 bases between. Germline values: CDR1 KGHSH, CDR2 LQKENI. CDR3 length equals 13 residues.

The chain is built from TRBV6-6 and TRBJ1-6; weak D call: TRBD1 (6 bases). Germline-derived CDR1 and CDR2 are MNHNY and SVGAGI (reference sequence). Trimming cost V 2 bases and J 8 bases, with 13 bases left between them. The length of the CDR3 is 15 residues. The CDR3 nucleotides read TGTGCCAGCAGTTACAGCGGGGGGCGGGATTCACCCCTCCACTTT. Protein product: CASSYSGGRDSPLHF.

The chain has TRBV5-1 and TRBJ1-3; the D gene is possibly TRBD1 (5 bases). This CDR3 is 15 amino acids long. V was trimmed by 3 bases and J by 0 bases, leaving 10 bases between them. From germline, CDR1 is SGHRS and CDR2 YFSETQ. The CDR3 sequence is CASSWDGRSGNTIYF. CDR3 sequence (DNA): TGCGCCAGCAGCTGGGACGGGCGCTCTGGAAACACCATATATTTT.

The CDR3 sequence: CASSSTSGGSGELFF. For the CDR3, the DNA is TGCGCCAGCAGCTCGACTAGCGGGGGGTCCGGGGAGCTGTTTTTT. The rearrangement joins TRBV5-1 to TRBJ2-2; 13 nucleotides match TRBD2. This CDR3 has 15 residues. The trim removed 3 bases at V and 6 bases at J, leaving 2 bases unmatched. Germline CDR1 and CDR2: SGHRS and YFSETQ. Complete variable domain (other parts from reference TRBV5-1 and TRBJ2-2): KAGVTQTPRYLIKTRGQQVTLSCSPISGHRSVSWYQQTPGQGLQFLFEYFSETQRNKGNFPGRFSGRQFSNSRSEMNVSTLELGDSALYLCASSSTSGGSGELFFGEGSRLTVL.

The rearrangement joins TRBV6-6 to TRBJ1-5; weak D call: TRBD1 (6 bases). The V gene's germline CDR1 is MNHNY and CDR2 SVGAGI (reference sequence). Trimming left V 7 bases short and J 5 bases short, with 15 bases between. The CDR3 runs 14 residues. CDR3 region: CASTLLRGYQPQHF. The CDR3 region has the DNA TGTGCCAGCACTTTACTCAGGGGTTATCAGCCCCAGCATTTT.